These 16 T cell receptor beta chains were sequenced from one sample in a study of T cell responses to AZD1222 COVID-19 vaccine. Clones were sequenced by immunoSEQ multiplex PCR, and TCRdb holds only the in-frame ones, with some missing. The data hold over 100,000 clones, with about 91% observed a single time. Source: peripheral blood, taken on day 0 of AZD1222 vaccination. The receptor set was obtained from an adult in good health.

The V gene is TRBV19, the J gene TRBJ1-4, with D unresolved. The CDR3 consists of 15 residues. V lost 6 bases and J 0 bases, leaving 11 bases between the germline ends. From germline, CDR1 is LNHDA and CDR2 SQIVND (reference sequence). The CDR3 DNA reads TGTGCCAGTAGCCCCAATTTCGCAACTAATGAAAAACTGTTTTTT. This encodes CASSPNFATNEKLFF.

The V and J genes are TRBV5-4 and TRBJ1-1; 9 bases line up with TRBD1. The CDR3 has 16 residues. Germline-derived CDR1 and CDR2 are SGHNT and YYREEE (reference sequence). V was pared by 3 bases and J by 4 bases, with 10 bases of the junction left unmatched. CDR3 sequence (DNA): TGTGCCAGCAGCTCTACAGGGGGCGGTCTTATCACTGAAGCTTTCTTT. It is translated as CASSSTGGGLITEAFF.

The chain has TRBV7-2 and TRBJ2-3; D remains unclear. V shed 1 base and J shed 2 bases, with 10 bases lying between them. The CDR3 totals 15 residues. CDR1 is SGHTA and CDR2 is FQGNSA in the germline V gene. CDR3 DNA: TGTGCCAGCAGCTTAGGGCCGCGAGCCACAGATACGCAGTATTTT. Protein: CASSLGPRATDTQYF.

The rearrangement joins TRBV7-8 to TRBJ2-7; 7 nucleotides match TRBD2. Per the germline V gene, CDR1 is SGHVS and CDR2 is FQNEAQ. V gave up 5 bases and J gave up 2 bases; unmatched junction bases: 6. The CDR3 has 14 amino acids. The CDR3 here is CASSPSGTTYEQYF. The CDR3 nucleotides read TGTGCCAGCAGCCCGAGCGGGACTACCTACGAGCAGTACTTC. The whole variable domain, remainder taken from reference TRBV7-8 and TRBJ2-7, is GAGVSQSPRYKVAKRGQDVALRCDPISGHVSLFWYQQALGQGPEFLTYFQNEAQLDKSGLPSDRFFAERPEGSVSTLKIQRTQQEDSAVYLCASSPSGTTYEQYFGPGTRLTVT.

A remark on this clone: The sample has other DNA sequences that encode this CDR3 too. The rearrangement joins TRBV18 to TRBJ1-1, with D perhaps TRBD1 (5 bases). This CDR3 has 13 amino acids. The germline V gene has CDR1 KGHSH and CDR2 LQKENI. Trimming stripped 2 bases from V and 1 base from J, with 5 bases between. The CDR3 reads CASSPGGNTEAFF. DNA for the CDR3: TGTGCCAGCTCACCAGGGGGGAACACTGAAGCTTTCTTT.

V and J are TRBV4-1 and TRBJ1-1, with TRBD1 matching 8 bases. The V gene end was trimmed by 5 bases and the J gene end by 0 bases; junction bases not matched to a gene: 11. The CDR3 has 17 residues. CDR1 is MGHRA, CDR2 YSYEKL, per germline. Here the CDR3 reads CASSDPDRAPVNTEAFF. CDR3 sequence (DNA): TGCGCCAGCAGCGATCCGGACAGGGCGCCGGTGAACACTGAAGCTTTCTTT.

This clone has only a few counts. The chain recombines TRBV6-5 with TRBJ1-5, with TRBD1 identical over 7 bases. Germline CDR1 MNHEY, CDR2 SVGAGI. V gave up 5 bases and J gave up 5 bases; unmatched junction bases: 3. The CDR3 loop spans 13 amino acids. CDR3 coding DNA: TGTGCCAGCAGTCAAACAGGGGATCAGCCCCAGCATTTT. Translating it yields CASSQTGDQPQHF.

The chain employs TRBV18 and TRBJ1-1; no firm D call. The CDR3 totals 14 residues. The germline gives CDR1 KGHSH, CDR2 LQKENI. Trimming left V 2 bases short and J 4 bases short, with 11 bases between. The CDR3, as DNA: TGTGCCAGCTCACCAAACAGCGCGGGCACTGAAGCTTTCTTT. Amino acids: CASSPNSAGTEAFF.

The chain joins TRBV6-6 to TRBJ1-4; 8 nucleotides match TRBD1. The CDR3 consists of 15 residues. J gave up 12 bases and V 0 bases, and 9 bases lay outside the gene matches. Germline CDR1 MNHNY, CDR2 SVGAGI (reference sequence). CDR3 protein: CASSYSGTGGGQLFF. In DNA, the CDR3 is TGTGCCAGCAGTTACTCGGGGACAGGTGGCGGACAACTGTTTTTT.

The J gene is TRBJ2-3, the V gene TRBV7-3; 8 bases map to TRBD2. Germline V CDR1 and CDR2: SGHTA, FQGTGA. Trimming took 4 bases from V and 0 from J; bases not matched to a gene: 12. The CDR3 loop spans 18 amino acids. The CDR3: CASSSQPSGGGSTDTQYF. CDR3 bases: TGTGCCAGCAGCTCCCAACCGTCGGGCGGGGGGAGCACAGATACGCAGTATTTT.

The chain joins TRBV27 to TRBJ2-1; D unclear. Per germline, CDR1 MNHEY and CDR2 SMNVEV (reference sequence). Trimming cost V 6 bases and J 6 bases, with 12 bases left between them. The CDR3 totals 13 residues. The CDR3 nucleotides are TGTGCCAGCAGCCCTCAGCGAGCCAATGAGCAGTTCTTC. Its protein is CASSPQRANEQFF.

The chain joins TRBV10-3 to TRBJ1-5; unclear D gene. The CDR3 covers 15 residues. CDR1 and CDR2 from the germline V gene are ENHRY and SYGVKD. The germline V and J ends were trimmed by 10 bases and 0 bases, with 16 bases remaining between them. The CDR3: CATRNSLYSNQPQHF. In DNA, the CDR3 is TGTGCCACCCGCAACAGCCTTTATAGCAATCAGCCCCAGCATTTT.

The rearrangement links TRBV7-9 to TRBJ2-5; TRBD2 is a possible D gene (5 bases). Germline lookup yields CDR1 SEHNR and CDR2 FQNEAQ (reference sequence). The germline V and J ends were trimmed by 5 bases and 5 bases, with 15 bases remaining between them. The CDR3 length is 14 residues. The CDR3 loop reads CASSPEGRRETQYF. The CDR3 coding sequence is TGTGCCAGCAGCCCCGAGGGTCGGAGGGAGACCCAGTACTTC.

The chain recombines TRBV19 with TRBJ1-1; D remains ambiguous. This CDR3 spans 15 amino acids. V lost 7 bases, J lost 1 base, and 16 bases lay in between. The germline V gene has CDR1 LNHDA and CDR2 SQIVND (reference sequence). Here the CDR3 reads CASTSITAGNTEAFF. As DNA, the CDR3 is TGTGCCAGTACTTCAATAACCGCAGGGAACACTGAAGCTTTCTTT.

The chain uses TRBV5-6 and TRBJ1-2; 12 positions match TRBD1. Per germline, CDR1 SGHDT and CDR2 YYEEEE. The CDR3 is 13 residues long. J gave up 10 bases and V 2 bases, and 3 bases lay outside the gene matches. The CDR3 bases are TGTGCCAGCAGCTTTGGGACAGGGGGCGTCTACACCTTC. It translates to CASSFGTGGVYTF.

The chain recombines TRBV30 with TRBJ2-3; D remains ambiguous. This CDR3 comprises 16 residues. The V gene's germline CDR1 is GTSNPN and CDR2 SVGIG (reference sequence). V lost 3 bases and J lost 2, with 18 bases in between. CDR3 coding DNA: TGTGCCTGGAGCCTACTCGGCCGAATTTACACAGATACGCAGTATTTT. Translated: CAWSLLGRIYTDTQYF.